This T cell receptor beta chain was retrieved from a study of CD8+CD57+ T cells in acquired aplastic anemia. As for the study in general: Quantities of DNA derived from sorted CD4+ and CD8+ cells averaged roughly 3 ug.

In the case of this clonotype: Its cognate antigen is unknown.

V was trimmed by 0 bases and J by 1 base, leaving 3 bases between them. This CDR3 has 13 amino acids. CDR1 and CDR2 from the germline V gene are LNHNV and YYDKDF (reference sequence). General study results and limits: Patients and controls shared about 27 CD8+ CDR3 sequences.

Genomic DNA served as template for TCR beta VDJ and CDR3 profiling. TCRdb re-called the reads through MiXCR, storing one row per CDR3 protein. The table lists 200,000 to 250,000 distinct CDR3 sequences, 65% of them singletons, with around 58% in the top ten. Sequencing was done on patients that had shown CD8+CD57+ cell expansion by flow cytometry. The specimen was sorted CD4+, CD8+, or CD8+CD57+ T cells (not recorded which) from PBMCs. This clonotype originated in a human donor with aplastic anemia. The V gene is TRBV15, the J gene TRBJ1-1; no definite D call. Here the CDR3 reads CATSRDRNTEAFF. The CDR3 nucleotides read TGTGCCACCAGCAGAGACAGGAACACTGAAGCTTTCTTT.